What follows are 29 T cell receptor beta chains derived from one specimen sequenced in a study of a mutant IDH1 vaccine in newly diagnosed glioma. Repertoires were generated with immunoSEQ multiplex PCR, while TCRdb's copy carries only in-frame clones and drops some. The sample lists around 30,000 clones; 85% to 90% were seen once. No antigens are known for them. The time point was: week 47, end of study. Doses comprised 300 ug of mutant IDH1 20-mer peptide each, plus topical imiquimod. The source material was PBMCs, sampled from a glioma patient whose treatment included an IDH1 peptide vaccine. The receptors stem from a woman aged 25 to 39 with glioma.

In its sample, this clone was seen once. The rearrangement joins TRBV5-6 to TRBJ1-4; 9 bases are a match to TRBD1. From germline, CDR1 is SGHDT and CDR2 YYEEEE. The CDR3 is 15 residues long. Losses at the gene ends were 7 bases for V and 7 bases for J; bases not matched to a gene: 11. The CDR3 DNA follows: TGTGCCAGCTTCGCCGCGGACAGGGGTGCTGAAAAACTGTTTTTT. Protein sequence: CASFAADRGAEKLFF.

A single count supports this clone. The gene calls are TRBV30 and TRBJ1-6; D uncertain. V lost 3 bases to trimming and J lost 9 bases, with 6 bases between them. In germline, CDR1 is GTSNPN, CDR2 SVGIG (reference sequence). The CDR3 runs 11 residues. CDR3 residues: CAWRTGSPLHF. In DNA, the CDR3 is TGTGCCTGGAGGACGGGTTCACCCCTCCACTTT.

The CDR3 is CATSRAVGAQVDTIYF. CDR3 coding DNA: TGTGCCACCAGCAGAGCCGTCGGGGCCCAGGTAGACACCATATATTTT. The chain carries TRBV15 and TRBJ1-3; the D gene is possibly TRBD1 (5 bases). CDR3 length: 16 residues. CDR1 is LNHNV and CDR2 is YYDKDF in the germline V gene (reference sequence). Trimming removed 1 base from V and 8 bases from J, with 18 bases in between. The entire variable domain, with the rest obtained from reference TRBV15 and TRBJ1-3, is as follows: DAMVIQNPRYQVTQFGKPVTLSCSQTLNHNVMYWYQQKSSQAPKLLFHYYDKDFNNEADTPDNFQSRRPNTSFCFLDIRSPGLGDTAMYLCATSRAVGAQVDTIYFGEGSWLTVV.

The chain couples TRBV12-5 to TRBJ2-3; TRBD2 matches 11 bases. This CDR3 has 17 amino acids. The germline V gene has CDR1 LGHNT and CDR2 FRNRAP. Trimming removed 5 bases from V and 1 base from J; junction bases left unmatched: 8. The CDR3 is CASGTSSGGTRTDTQYF. CDR3 sequence (DNA): TGTGCTAGTGGTACCTCTAGCGGGGGGACCCGCACAGATACGCAGTATTTT.

The chain uses TRBV19 and TRBJ2-7; 8 bases are a match to TRBD2. V dropped 6 bases and J dropped 3; count of bases not matched to a gene: 10. Per germline, CDR1 LNHDA and CDR2 SQIVND (reference sequence). The length of the CDR3 is 15 residues. CDR3 coding DNA: TGTGCCAGTAGCGCAGGTGGGCTAGCGGGCTACGAGCAGTACTTC. The encoded protein is CASSAGGLAGYEQYF. The full variable domain, rest sourced from reference TRBV19 and TRBJ2-7, is DGGITQSPKYLFRKEGQNVTLSCEQNLNHDAMYWYRQDPGQGLRLIYYSQIVNDFQKGDIAEGYSVSREKKESFPLTVTSAQKNPTAFYLCASSAGGLAGYEQYFGPGTRLTVT.

The genes are TRBV6-5 and TRBJ1-1, with no clear D. Germline V CDR1 and CDR2: MNHEY, SVGAGI. V gave up 0 bases and J gave up 2 bases, with 10 bases separating them. This CDR3 is built from 15 residues. The CDR3 bases are TGTGCCAGCAGTTACTCGAGGTGGGGTAACACTGAAGCTTTCTTT. It yields the protein CASSYSRWGNTEAFF.

The rearrangement links TRBV6-1 to TRBJ1-2; a weak D match, TRBD1 (6 bases). V lost 0 bases and J lost 6, with 14 bases in between. The CDR3 runs to 15 residues. CDR1 and CDR2 (germline): MNHNS, SASEGT. This CDR3 is CASSEAHGTMDGYTF. The CDR3 coding sequence is TGTGCCAGCAGTGAAGCCCATGGGACAATGGATGGCTACACCTTC.

This clone turned up a few times. V gene TRBV7-2 combines with J gene TRBJ1-2; D unclear. This CDR3 has 13 residues. Trimming removed 4 bases at V and 8 bases at J, with 14 bases between. Germline CDR1 and CDR2: SGHTA and FQGNSA. Written as DNA, the CDR3 is TGTGCCAGCAGCTCCTATGGGTCTATCGGCTACACCTTC. Its protein is CASSSYGSIGYTF. Based on the CDR3 plus reference TRBV7-2 and TRBJ1-2, the full variable domain is GAGVSQSPSNKVTEKGKDVELRCDPISGHTALYWYRQSLGQGLEFLIYFQGNSAPDKSGLPSDRFSAERTGGSVSTLTIQRTQQEDSAVYLCASSSYGSIGYTFGSGTRLTVV.

This clone was observed once. This chain uses TRBV2 with TRBJ1-1, with 7 positions matching TRBD1. Trimming cost V 6 bases and J 7 bases; bases outside gene matches: 8. In germline, CDR1 is SNHLY, CDR2 FYNNEI. The CDR3 spans 13 residues. The CDR3 nucleotides are TGTGCCAGCAGGGAAAGGGGGCGGGGTGAAGCTTTCTTT. The encoded protein is CASRERGRGEAFF.

The chain couples TRBV30 to TRBJ1-2; D remains unclear. The CDR3 totals 13 residues. In germline, CDR1 is GTSNPN, CDR2 SVGIG (reference sequence). Deletions cut 4 bases from V and 2 bases from J, with 11 bases between. In nucleotides, the CDR3 is TGTGCCTGGACACCGGCCACCAACTATGGCTACACCTTC. Its translation is CAWTPATNYGYTF.

This chain joins TRBV5-1 and TRBJ1-4, with TRBD1 matching over 8 bases. From germline, CDR1 is SGHRS and CDR2 YFSETQ. CDR3 length: 17 residues. V lost 0 bases to trimming and J lost 1 base; unmatched junction nucleotides: 5. The CDR3 nucleotides are TGCGCCAGCAGCTTGGACAGGGGGACTTTAACTAATGAAAAACTGTTTTTT. Residues: CASSLDRGTLTNEKLFF. The complete variable domain, with remaining parts taken from reference TRBV5-1 and TRBJ1-4, reads KAGVTQTPRYLIKTRGQQVTLSCSPISGHRSVSWYQQTPGQGLQFLFEYFSETQRNKGNFPGRFSGRQFSNSRSEMNVSTLELGDSALYLCASSLDRGTLTNEKLFFGSGTQLSVL.

This clone was recorded a few times. The chain combines TRBV14 with TRBJ2-5, with no clear D. Germline V CDR1 and CDR2: SGHDN, FVKESK. Trimming pared 4 bases from V and 1 base from J, leaving 4 bases between. The CDR3 is 12 amino acids. In DNA, the CDR3 is TGTGCCAGCAGCCGGATCCAAGAGACCCAGTACTTC. Protein product: CASSRIQETQYF. The entire variable domain, with the rest obtained from reference TRBV14 and TRBJ2-5, is as follows: EAGVTQFPSHSVIEKGQTVTLRCDPISGHDNLYWYRRVMGKEIKFLLHFVKESKQDESGMPNNRFLAERTGGTYSTLKVQPAELEDSGVYFCASSRIQETQYFGPGTRLLVL.

The chain joins TRBV30 to TRBJ1-2; weak D call: TRBD1 (6 bases). Per the germline V gene, CDR1 is GTSNPN and CDR2 is SVGIG (reference sequence). CDR3 length equals 11 residues. Deletions cut 4 bases from V and 8 bases from J, with 11 bases between. CDR3 nucleotide sequence: TGTGCCTGGACAGGGGCGAGGGGCTACACCTTC. As protein: CAWTGARGYTF. Based on the CDR3 plus reference TRBV30 and TRBJ1-2, the full variable domain is SQTIHQWPATLVQPVGSPLSLECTVEGTSNPNLYWYRQAAGRGLQLLFYSVGIGQISSEVPQNLSASRPQDRQFILSSKKLLLSDSGFYLCAWTGARGYTFGSGTRLTVV.

The chain uses TRBV4-3 and TRBJ1-2; D not resolved. The CDR3 totals 15 residues. Between the trimmed V and J ends, which lost 0 bases and 3 bases, there was a span of 11 bases. Germline V gives CDR1 LGHNA, CDR2 YSLEER. This chain's CDR3 is CASSQDWGLDYGYTF. The DNA of the CDR3 is TGCGCCAGCAGCCAAGATTGGGGATTGGACTATGGCTACACCTTC.

This clone occurred a few times. The genes are TRBV5-1 and TRBJ1-1; D remains unclear. V was pared by 0 bases and J by 2 bases, with 5 bases between. CDR1 and CDR2 from the germline V gene are SGHRS and YFSETQ. The CDR3 is 13 residues long. The CDR3 spells CASSLAPNTEAFF. The CDR3, as DNA: TGCGCCAGCAGCTTGGCCCCAAACACTGAAGCTTTCTTT.

Comment on this clone: The sample carries other DNA sequences with the same CDR3. This chain joins TRBV5-6 and TRBJ2-7; D remains unclear. The ends were cut back, 1 base at V and 0 bases at J, with 2 bases in the middle. Germline V gene sequence: CDR1 SGHDT, CDR2 YYEEEE. This CDR3 comprises 12 residues. As DNA, the CDR3 is TGTGCCAGCAGCTTGAGCTCCTACGAGCAGTACTTC. Translating gives CASSLSSYEQYF. The variable domain in full, completed from reference TRBV5-6 and TRBJ2-7, reads DAGVTQSPTHLIKTRGQQVTLRCSPKSGHDTVSWYQQALGQGPQFIFQYYEEEERQRGNFPDRFSGHQFPNYSSELNVNALLLGDSALYLCASSLSSYEQYFGPGTRLTVT.

In this sample, this clone is medium-sized. The chain recombines TRBV5-1 with TRBJ1-6, with D possibly matching TRBD1 (5 bases). CDR3 length: 14 amino acids. Looked up from germline, CDR1 is SGHRS and CDR2 is YFSETQ. With 3 bases removed from V and 7 bases from J, the gap between germline ends came to 11 bases. DNA for the CDR3: TGCGCCAGCAGCTCCAGGGTAAGAAATTCACCCCTCCACTTT. Its protein product is CASSSRVRNSPLHF.

The rearrangement uses TRBV5-1 and TRBJ2-5; D is unresolved. The CDR3 totals 13 residues. V was clipped by 5 bases and J by 2 bases, with 10 bases between them. Germline assignment: CDR1 SGHRS and CDR2 YFSETQ. In nucleotides, the CDR3 is TGCGCCAGCAGTCCCGGCAGACAAGAGACCCAGTACTTC. Translation gives CASSPGRQETQYF.

This rearrangement joins TRBV7-8 to TRBJ2-7; TRBD1 matches at 7 bases. CDR1 and CDR2 from the germline V gene are SGHVS and FQNEAQ. The CDR3 is 15 amino acids. Germline trimming cut 5 bases from V and 1 base from J; bases unmatched to any gene: 8. The CDR3 is CASSQTDRVSYEQYF. The CDR3, as DNA: TGTGCCAGCAGCCAAACCGACAGGGTTTCCTACGAGCAGTACTTC.

This rearrangement joins TRBV19 to TRBJ1-3; D not resolved. Germline-derived CDR1 and CDR2 are LNHDA and SQIVND (reference sequence). The CDR3 length is 14 residues. The V gene lost 3 bases and the J gene lost 0 bases, with 6 bases spanning the gap. The CDR3 loop is CASSIVSSGNTIYF. CDR3 nucleotide sequence: TGTGCCAGTAGTATCGTTAGCTCTGGAAACACCATATATTTT.

This chain joins TRBV10-3 and TRBJ1-5; D possibly corresponds to TRBD1 (6 bases). The CDR3 has 15 residues. V shed 3 bases and J shed 0 bases, with 9 bases lying between them. Germline V gene lookup returns CDR1 ENHRY and CDR2 SYGVKD. The CDR3 sequence: CAISDQGYSNQPQHF. DNA for the CDR3: TGTGCCATCAGTGACCAGGGGTATAGCAATCAGCCCCAGCATTTT.

The V and J genes are TRBV9 and TRBJ2-5; 11 nucleotides agree with TRBD2. CDR3 length: 14 amino acids. Looked up from germline, CDR1 is SGDLS and CDR2 is YYNGEE. J gave up 14 bases and V 0 bases, and 9 bases lay outside the gene matches. The DNA for the CDR3 is TGTGCCAGCAGCGTAGCACTAGCGGGGGCCCCCCGTTACTTC. Translation gives CASSVALAGAPRYF. The variable domain in full, completed from reference TRBV9 and TRBJ2-5, reads DSGVTQTPKHLITATGQRVTLRCSPRSGDLSVYWYQQSLDQGLQFLIQYYNGEERAKGNILERFSAQQFPDLHSELNLSSLELGDSALYFCASSVALAGAPRYFGPGTRLLVL.

This chain joins TRBV4-3 and TRBJ2-3; D is possibly TRBD2 (6 bases). Germline V gene data show CDR1 as LGHNA and CDR2 as YSLEER. The CDR3 consists of 16 residues. The V end lost 0 bases, the J end lost 2 bases, and 12 bases lay between the germline ends. The CDR3 reads CASSQDLAGFTDTQYF. CDR3 in DNA: TGCGCCAGCAGCCAAGATCTGGCGGGGTTCACAGATACGCAGTATTTT.

This sequence joins TRBV29-1 and TRBJ2-1; D may be TRBD2 (5 bases). Looked up from germline, CDR1 is SQVTM and CDR2 is ANQGSEA. V lost 8 bases and J 9 bases, leaving 32 bases between the germline ends. The CDR3 totals 17 residues. CDR3 sequence reads: CSSPPSRRGVWICEQFF. The CDR3 nucleotides read TGCAGCTCCCCCCCCAGCCGTCGGGGAGTTTGGATCTGTGAGCAGTTCTTC.

The rearrangement links TRBV20-1 to TRBJ2-3, with D tentatively TRBD1 (6 bases). Trimming removed 8 bases from V and 1 base from J, with 7 bases in between. Looked up from germline, CDR1 is DFQATT and CDR2 is SNEGSKA (reference sequence). CDR3 size: 11 residues. CDR3 nucleotides: TGCAGTCGACAGGGCACAGATACGCAGTATTTT. This translates into CSRQGTDTQYF.

V and J are TRBV4-1 and TRBJ2-7, with a weak D call TRBD2 (6 bases). Germline V lookup: CDR1 MGHRA, CDR2 YSYEKL. The CDR3 is made up of 15 amino acids. V lost 0 bases and J lost 3, with 12 bases in between. The CDR3, as DNA: TGCGCCAGCAGCCAAGAGCCCGGGAGTTACTACGAGCAGTACTTC. This sequence encodes CASSQEPGSYYEQYF.

V usage is TRBV10-3 and J usage is TRBJ1-1; 7 positions agree with TRBD1. The V gene end was trimmed by 0 bases and the J gene end by 9 bases; junction bases not matched to a gene: 10. This CDR3 region has 15 residues. Germline-derived CDR1 and CDR2 are ENHRY and SYGVKD. CDR3 loop: CAISESAQGGSKAFF. DNA for the CDR3: TGTGCCATCAGTGAGTCCGCTCAGGGGGGATCGAAAGCTTTCTTT.

A single count supports this clone. V usage is TRBV5-1 and J usage is TRBJ1-4; TRBD1 might be the D (6 bases). The V gene lost 5 bases and the J gene lost 2 bases, with 13 bases spanning the gap. Germline assignment: CDR1 SGHRS and CDR2 YFSETQ. This CDR3 is 15 amino acids long. CDR3 amino acids: CASSPTGPTNEKLFF. In DNA, the CDR3 is TGCGCCAGCAGTCCCACAGGGCCCACTAATGAAAAACTGTTTTTT.

The V call is TRBV29-1, the J call TRBJ2-5, with a possible D match to TRBD2 (5 bases). CDR1 is SQVTM, CDR2 ANQGSEA, per germline. This CDR3 spans 14 amino acids. The V end was cut by 6 bases, the J end by 4 bases, with 18 bases between. The CDR3 DNA reads TGCAGCGTCCCCCCCCCGGGGAGTCGAGAGACCCAGTACTTC. Its translation: CSVPPPGSRETQYF.